This T cell receptor (beta chain) stems from a study of human T cells and chemical hapten exposure. Study overall: Per-sample variation in TCR yield stemmed mainly from small pooled library volume differences.

V was pared by 6 bases and J by 8 bases, with 13 bases between. Germline assignment: CDR1 MNHEY and CDR2 SVGAGI. The CDR3 covers 13 residues. Unfractionated whole blood was the source from which total RNA was extracted. TCRdb ran MiXCR on the 5' RACE reads and lists one entry per CDR3 protein. The sample holds about 81,000 distinct CDR3 sequences, approximately 8% seen once. This clonotype has just a few counts. The sequence came from a male donor in good health. This chain connects TRBV6-5 to TRBJ2-2; D may be TRBD2 (6 bases). DNA for the CDR3: TGTGCCAGCAGCCGGGCGGGGCGTGGGGAGCTGTTTTTT. Translated, it gives CASSRAGRGELFF.